This entry lists 32 T cell receptor beta chains sequenced from one sample in a study of T cell responses to AZD1222 COVID-19 vaccine. Libraries were prepared by immunoSEQ multiplex PCR; TCRdb keeps only in-frame clonotypes and omits some of them. This sample yields roughly 120,000 clones, of which 70% to 90% are seen a single time; just under 9.5% belongs to the top ten. The sample here was peripheral blood, taken on day 0 of AZD1222 vaccination. The receptors shown here come from an adult in good health.

This sequence joins TRBV9 and TRBJ1-6; 8 bases line up with TRBD1. CDR1 SGDLS and CDR2 YYNGEE come from the germline V gene. The CDR3 loop spans 14 amino acids. Trimming at V came to 3 bases and at J to 8 bases, leaving 4 bases not matched to a gene. In DNA, the CDR3 is TGTGCCAGCAGCGGACAGGGGAAATATTCACCCCTCCACTTT. This gives the protein CASSGQGKYSPLHF.

J is TRBJ2-7 and V is TRBV10-3; a weak D match, TRBD2 (5 bases). The V and J ends lost 6 bases and 3 bases respectively, with 9 bases between them. The CDR3 sequence is 12 residues long. Germline-derived CDR1 and CDR2 are ENHRY and SYGVKD. The CDR3 DNA sequence: TGTGCCATCAGGGGGAGAGACTACGAGCAGTACTTC. This encodes CAIRGRDYEQYF.

V usage is TRBV7-7 and J usage is TRBJ2-7; the match to TRBD2 covers 7 bases. The V gene end was trimmed by 4 bases and the J gene end by 4 bases; junction bases not matched to a gene: 19. The germline V gene encodes CDR1 SSHAT and CDR2 FNYEAQ (reference sequence). The CDR3 is 18 amino acids. As DNA, the CDR3 is TGTGCCAGCAGCTCAGTTTGGCGAGCAGGACTAGTGTCTTACGAGCAGTACTTC. Translation gives CASSSVWRAGLVSYEQYF.

This clone appeared a few times. The rearrangement links TRBV7-9 to TRBJ1-2, with no clear D. With 5 bases removed from V and 7 bases from J, the gap between germline ends came to 11 bases. Germline values: CDR1 SEHNR, CDR2 FQNEAQ (reference sequence). The CDR3 runs to 12 residues. DNA for the CDR3: TGTGCCAGCAGCCTCGGGGAGGGTGGCTACACCTTC. Translation gives CASSLGEGGYTF.

The gene calls are TRBV28 and TRBJ1-6, with 9 nucleotides matching TRBD1. V lost 5 bases, J lost 9 bases, and 8 bases stayed unmatched. The CDR3 is 15 residues long. Germline V gene lookup returns CDR1 MDHEN and CDR2 SYDVKM. CDR3 DNA: TGTGCCAGCAGTCCTTCCGGGACAGGGTTTTCACCCCTCCACTTT. It yields the protein CASSPSGTGFSPLHF.

The chain couples TRBV21-1 to TRBJ2-7; the table's TRBD2 call for D was not verified on the DNA. TRBV21-1 is classified as a pseudogene. CDR3 length equals 17 residues. In nucleotides, the CDR3 is TGTGCCAGCAGCAAAGCCCCTAGCGGGGATTACTCCTACGAGCAGTACTTC. It specifies CASSKAPSGDYSYEQYF.

The V gene is TRBV2, the J gene TRBJ2-1; D may be TRBD2 (6 bases). Trimming removed 4 bases at V and 5 bases at J, with 18 bases between. This CDR3 region has 16 residues. CDR1 and CDR2 (germline): SNHLY, FYNNEI. The CDR3 here is CASSGRGAGNNNEQFF. DNA of the CDR3: TGTGCCAGCAGTGGTCGTGGGGCGGGGAATAACAATGAGCAGTTCTTC.

J is TRBJ1-5 and V is TRBV5-6; D may be TRBD1 (6 bases). The CDR3 contains 15 residues. Germline lookup yields CDR1 SGHDT and CDR2 YYEEEE. V lost 2 bases and J lost 6, with 15 bases in between. Written as DNA, the CDR3 is TGTGCCAGCAGCTTCGGGGCAGGGGAAGGTCAGCCCCAGCATTTT. Its protein product is CASSFGAGEGQPQHF.

V is TRBV19 and J is TRBJ1-2; D is possibly TRBD1 (5 bases). CDR3 length: 14 amino acids. Per germline, CDR1 LNHDA and CDR2 SQIVND (reference sequence). V was cut by 9 bases and J by 5 bases, with 19 bases left in between. DNA for the CDR3: TGTGCCAGCGGGGGGGAGGCCGATTGGTATGGCTACACCTTC. Its protein product is CASGGEADWYGYTF.

J is TRBJ2-2 and V is TRBV3-1 (or the pseudogene TRBV3-2); a possible D gene is TRBD2 (6 bases). The CDR3 contains 14 residues. V dropped 6 bases and J dropped 7 bases, with 15 bases sitting between them. The germline V gene has CDR1 LGHDT and CDR2 YNNKEL (reference sequence). CDR3 amino acids: CASRREGGHGELFF. CDR3 sequence (DNA): TGTGCCAGCAGACGGGAAGGAGGGCACGGGGAGCTGTTTTTT.

The chain has TRBV5-4 and TRBJ2-1; 8 bases fit TRBD2. From germline, CDR1 is SGHNT and CDR2 YYREEE (reference sequence). After removal of 4 bases from V and 1 base from J, the junction contained 7 bases not matched to a gene. This CDR3 comprises 16 residues. The CDR3 DNA reads as TGTGCCAGCAGCGCCGGCGGGGGGAATTCCTACAATGAGCAGTTCTTC. Translated: CASSAGGGNSYNEQFF.

The chain carries TRBV2 and TRBJ1-1; maybe TRBD1 (5 bases). The CDR3 extends over 13 amino acids. Trimming took 3 bases from V and 3 from J, leaving 8 bases between them. In germline, CDR1 is SNHLY, CDR2 FYNNEI. DNA of the CDR3: TGTGCCAGCAGTGATCTGGGGGACACTGAAGCTTTCTTT. Its protein product is CASSDLGDTEAFF.

The CDR3 region is CASSQESRTGWYEQYF. The CDR3 DNA reads as TGCGCCAGCAGCCAAGAATCTAGAACAGGGTGGTACGAGCAGTACTTC. The chain has TRBV4-3 and TRBJ2-7; TRBD1 is a possible D gene (6 bases). This CDR3 has 16 residues. Trimming shortened V by 0 bases and J by 4 bases, and 16 bases separated the two germline ends. The V gene's germline CDR1 is LGHNA and CDR2 YSLEER.

CDR3 in amino acids: CASSQDDREDSPLHF. The CDR3 DNA is TGCGCCAGCAGCCAAGACGACAGGGAGGATTCACCCCTCCACTTT. This chain uses TRBV4-3 with TRBJ1-6, with 7 bases aligning to TRBD1. V was pared by 0 bases and J by 8 bases, with 4 bases of the junction left unmatched. CDR3 length equals 15 residues. Germline-derived CDR1 and CDR2 are LGHNA and YSLEER.

This chain links TRBV2 with TRBJ2-7; TRBD2 matches at 8 bases. Per germline, CDR1 SNHLY and CDR2 FYNNEI. Trimming removed 2 bases from V and 4 bases from J; junction bases left unmatched: 7. CDR3 length: 15 amino acids. The CDR3 region is CASSERAGARYEQYF. As DNA, the CDR3 is TGTGCCAGCAGTGAAAGAGCGGGAGCGAGGTACGAGCAGTACTTC.

The V call is TRBV6-5, the J call TRBJ1-3; TRBD1 agrees at 8 bases. The V and J ends lost 2 bases and 2 bases, in that order; junction bases with no gene match: 5. The CDR3 extends over 16 amino acids. Germline assignment: CDR1 MNHEY and CDR2 SVGAGI. The CDR3 DNA follows: TGTGCCAGCAGTTACGACAGGGGAGCGACTGGAAACACCATATATTTT. It codes for CASSYDRGATGNTIYF.

The V call is TRBV29-1, the J call TRBJ1-3, with D hard to call. CDR1 SQVTM and CDR2 ANQGSEA come from the germline V gene. The V end was cut by 4 bases, the J end by 7 bases, with 11 bases between. The CDR3 sequence is 12 residues long. CDR3 protein: CSVAIRENTIYF. The CDR3 region has the DNA TGCAGCGTTGCCATAAGGGAGAACACCATATATTTT.

The chain couples TRBV5-1 to TRBJ2-7, with D maybe TRBD1 (7 bases). The germline CDR1 and CDR2 sequences are SGHRS and YFSETQ. This CDR3 comprises 13 residues. Trimming took 8 bases from V and 3 from J, leaving 15 bases between them. CDR3 coding DNA: TGCGCCAGATCCCAGGGGGGCCGCTACGAGCAGTACTTC. It is translated as CARSQGGRYEQYF.

This sequence joins TRBV12-2 and TRBJ2-7. TRBV12-2 is reported as a pseudogene. The CDR3 has 23 amino acids. The CDR3 here is CASRLGSLFIGCGRGILDEKQYF. As DNA, the CDR3 is TGTGCAAGTCGCTTAGGATCGCTTTTTATAGGCTGTGGGCGTGGGATCCTCGATGAGAAGCAGTACTTC.

The genes are TRBV2 and TRBJ2-5; 7 bases agree with TRBD1. Trimming removed 6 bases from V and 2 bases from J; junction bases left unmatched: 6. The CDR3 has 14 residues. Germline V CDR1 and CDR2: SNHLY, FYNNEI. CDR3: CASRVGQQQETQYF. CDR3 in DNA: TGTGCCAGCAGAGTGGGACAGCAACAAGAGACCCAGTACTTC.

The count of this clone is one. The chain couples TRBV19 to TRBJ1-2; the D gene is possibly TRBD1 (6 bases). V lost 1 base and J lost 6, with 15 bases in between. The CDR3 spans 15 residues. Germline CDR1 LNHDA, CDR2 SQIVND (reference sequence). CDR3 loop: CASSIGGQSLNGYTF. The CDR3 bases are TGTGCCAGTAGTATAGGAGGACAGTCCCTTAATGGCTACACCTTC.

This clone was counted between two and nine times. This chain uses TRBV10-1 with TRBJ1-5; D is possibly TRBD1 (6 bases). There are 14 residues in the CDR3. Germline V lookup: CDR1 WNHNN, CDR2 SYGVQD (reference sequence). Trimming left V 7 bases short and J 5 bases short, with 15 bases between. CDR3 amino acids: CASTHWDTDQPQHF. The CDR3 DNA is TGCGCCAGCACCCATTGGGACACCGATCAGCCCCAGCATTTT.

The chain links TRBV30 to TRBJ2-7; the D gene is possibly TRBD1 (5 bases). V lost 0 bases, J lost 4 bases, and 16 bases lay in between. The germline V gene encodes CDR1 GTSNPN and CDR2 SVGIG (reference sequence). This CDR3 is 15 amino acids long. The CDR3 region is CAWSVRVRARYEQYF. The CDR3 DNA sequence: TGTGCCTGGAGTGTACGAGTCAGGGCGAGGTACGAGCAGTACTTC. Looking up the rest from reference TRBV30 and TRBJ2-7 gives the full variable domain: SQTIHQWPATLVQPVGSPLSLECTVEGTSNPNLYWYRQAAGRGLQLLFYSVGIGQISSEVPQNLSASRPQDRQFILSSKKLLLSDSGFYLCAWSVRVRARYEQYFGPGTRLTVT.

The CDR3 DNA follows: TGTGCCAGCAGCCCGCGTGACCTTGTCAGTTACTATGGCTACACCTTC. Translated: CASSPRDLVSYYGYTF. The rearrangement uses TRBV7-2 and TRBJ1-2; no clear D gene. The CDR3 consists of 16 residues. CDR1 SGHTA and CDR2 FQGNSA come from the germline V gene. V was shortened by 5 bases and J by 3 bases, with 19 bases between the two germline ends.

This chain links TRBV6-1 with TRBJ1-6; D is possibly TRBD1 (5 bases). The CDR3 contains 15 residues. V lost 3 bases to trimming and J lost 5 bases, with 11 bases between them. Looked up from germline, CDR1 is MNHNS and CDR2 is SASEGT. CDR3 in DNA: TGTGCCAGCAGTGAGGGGGTGTACCATAATTCACCCCTCCACTTT. Its protein is CASSEGVYHNSPLHF.

V usage is TRBV7-8 and J usage is TRBJ2-7, with TRBD2 matching 8 bases. Germline lookup yields CDR1 SGHVS and CDR2 FQNEAQ. The CDR3 runs 22 residues. V dropped 1 base and J dropped 1; count of bases not matched to a gene: 24. CDR3 nucleotide sequence: TGTGCCAGCAGCTTAGGAGGTAGTGAGGGTTTTCTAGGTAGCGGGATTTCCTACGAGCAGTACTTC. It translates to CASSLGGSEGFLGSGISYEQYF.

The chain employs TRBV2 and TRBJ2-7; a possible D gene is TRBD1 (5 bases). The CDR3 sequence is 13 residues long. The germline gives CDR1 SNHLY, CDR2 FYNNEI. Trimming left V 5 bases short and J 3 bases short, with 11 bases between. CDR3 region: CASSPDSLYEQYF. Here the CDR3 DNA reads TGTGCCAGCAGTCCAGACAGCCTCTACGAGCAGTACTTC.

The chain links TRBV7-9 to TRBJ1-3; no clear D. V was cut by 5 bases and J by 4 bases, with 9 bases left in between. This CDR3 region has 13 residues. CDR1 and CDR2 (germline): SEHNR, FQNEAQ (reference sequence). CDR3 amino acids: CASSGEAGNTIYF. CDR3 DNA: TGTGCCAGCAGCGGAGAGGCCGGAAACACCATATATTTT.

The rearrangement joins TRBV19 to TRBJ2-2; no clear D. CDR1 LNHDA and CDR2 SQIVND come from the germline V gene (reference sequence). This CDR3 is built from 14 residues. V lost 5 bases, J lost 0 bases, and 7 bases lay in between. CDR3 region: CASSPLSNTGELFF. CDR3 in DNA: TGTGCCAGTAGTCCGCTCTCGAACACCGGGGAGCTGTTTTTT.

The chain recombines TRBV6-2 or TRBV6-3 with TRBJ2-7; TRBD2 agrees at 11 bases. Germline lookup yields CDR1 MNHEY and CDR2 SVGEGT. V lost 2 bases to trimming and J lost 3 bases; unmatched junction nucleotides: 3. This CDR3 contains 15 residues. DNA for the CDR3: TGTGCCAGCAGTTACGAACTAGCGGGAGACTACGAGCAGTACTTC. Its translation: CASSYELAGDYEQYF.

This clone was picked up a small number of times. CDR3 coding DNA: TGTGCCAGCAGCCCGCCGACGGGTCAACCCACAGATACGCAGTATTTT. Residues: CASSPPTGQPTDTQYF. The chain uses TRBV7-8 and TRBJ2-3; D call uncertain. The CDR3 consists of 16 residues. The germline V gene has CDR1 SGHVS and CDR2 FQNEAQ. Trimming took 5 bases from V and 2 from J, leaving 17 bases between them.

The rearrangement joins TRBV11-3 to TRBJ1-1; D call uncertain. Trimming took 5 bases from V and 7 from J, leaving 11 bases between them. In germline, CDR1 is SGHNT, CDR2 YENEEA. The CDR3 sequence is 12 residues long. The CDR3 protein is CASSTGFLEAFF. In DNA form, the CDR3 reads TGTGCCAGCAGCACCGGGTTTCTTGAAGCTTTCTTT.